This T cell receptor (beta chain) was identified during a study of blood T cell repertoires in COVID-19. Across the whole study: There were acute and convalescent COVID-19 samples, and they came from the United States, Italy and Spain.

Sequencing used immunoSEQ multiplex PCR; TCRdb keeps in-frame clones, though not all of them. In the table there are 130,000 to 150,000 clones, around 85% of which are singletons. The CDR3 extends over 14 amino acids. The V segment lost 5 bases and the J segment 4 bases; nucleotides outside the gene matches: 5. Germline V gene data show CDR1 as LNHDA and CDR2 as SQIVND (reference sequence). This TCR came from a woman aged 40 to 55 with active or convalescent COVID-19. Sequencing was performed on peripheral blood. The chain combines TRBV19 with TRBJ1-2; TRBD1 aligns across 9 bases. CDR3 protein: CASSPGQGVYGYTF. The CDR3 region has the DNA TGTGCCAGTAGTCCGGGACAGGGAGTCTATGGCTACACCTTC. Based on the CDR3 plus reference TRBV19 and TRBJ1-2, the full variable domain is DGGITQSPKYLFRKEGQNVTLSCEQNLNHDAMYWYRQDPGQGLRLIYYSQIVNDFQKGDIAEGYSVSREKKESFPLTVTSAQKNPTAFYLCASSPGQGVYGYTFGSGTRLTVV.